This record concerns one TCR beta chain sequence. Its antigen remains unidentified. This entry is derived from a study of T cell responses to AZD1222 COVID-19 vaccine. Whole-study results and caveats: The study sampled repertoires only after the peak T cell response.

Assay used: immunoSEQ multiplex PCR; TCRdb lists only in-frame clones, some missing. The table shows tens of thousands of clones, with roughly 90% occurring only once. CDR3 length: 17 residues. Trimming took 0 bases from V and 5 from J, leaving 20 bases between them. Germline V gives CDR1 KGHSH, CDR2 LQKENI. The receptor comes from an adult who received the AZD1222 COVID-19 vaccine. J is TRBJ2-7 and V is TRBV18; D is possibly TRBD2 (7 bases). The sample in question was peripheral blood, obtained 28 days after the second AZD1222 dose. This CDR3 reads CASSPPRGRGDQDEQYF. CDR3 DNA sequence: TGTGCCAGCTCACCACCGCGGGGGCGCGGGGATCAGGACGAGCAGTACTTC.